A selection of T cell receptor beta chains follows, all from one sample in a study of CD8 T cells in Susac syndrome. TCRdb reanalysed the immunoSEQ multiplex PCR reads using MiXCR and keeps one entry per CDR3 protein. The data contain around 110,000 distinct CDR3 sequences, roughly 94% of them singletons. Sequencing was carried out using CD8+ T cells from PBMCs. The receptors stem from a human donor with Susac syndrome. Each CDR3 is given with its conserved first and last residue. Fields, in order: J gene, V gene, D gene, clone size, CDR3 length, CDR3 DNA, CDR3 protein. The D gene is left open where the match is weak. Clone size is not always given. Where it is, it says once, few, many or a class for expanded clones.

>TRBJ2-5|TRBV15|NA|NA|15
TGTGCCACCAGCTATGAGATGGGGGTCCAAGAGACCCAGTACTTC
CATSYEMGVQETQYF
>TRBJ2-2|TRBV4-1|NA|NA|14
TGCGCCAGCAGTCAGGTGACGGATCCCGGGGAGCTGTTTTTT
CASSQVTDPGELFF
>TRBJ1-1|TRBV20-1|NA|NA|14
TGCAGTGCTAGAGAACAGAACATGAACACTGAAGCTTTCTTT
CSAREQNMNTEAFF
>TRBJ1-2|TRBV25-1|TRBD1|NA|14
TGTGCCAGCAGTGATTCCGGGACAGGAGGATCTTCCACCTTC
CASSDSGTGGSSTF
>TRBJ1-2|TRBV11-2|TRBD1|NA|14
TGTGCCAGCAGCTTAGAGGGGACAGGGAAAGGCTACACCTTC
CASSLEGTGKGYTF
>TRBJ1-6|TRBV9|NA|NA|13
TGTGCCAGCAGCGTAGAGGTAGCTTCACCCCTCCACTTT
CASSVEVASPLHF
>TRBJ1-2|TRBV27|TRBD1|NA|14
TGTGCCAGCAGTTCGGGTGGTGACAGGGCGGGCTACACCTTC
CASSSGGDRAGYTF
>TRBJ1-2|TRBV11-2|NA|NA|15
TGTGCCAGCAGCTTAGATCCCGCAGATACCTATGGCTACACCTTC
CASSLDPADTYGYTF
>TRBJ2-7|TRBV4-2|NA|NA|14
TGTGCCAGCAGCCCTTCGGCGGCCACCTACGAGCAGTACTTC
CASSPSAATYEQYF
>TRBJ2-3|TRBV4-1|TRBD2|NA|16
TGCGCCAGCAGCCAAGAGGCTGAGCGGGGATCGGATACGCAGTATTTT
CASSQEAERGSDTQYF
>TRBJ1-2|TRBV4-3|NA|NA|13
TGCGCCAGCAGCTTCGGGGGACGTAGTGGCTACACCTTC
CASSFGGRSGYTF
>TRBJ1-1|TRBV5-1|NA|NA|12
TGCGCCAGCAGCCCCAAGGGCACTGAAGCTTTCTTT
CASSPKGTEAFF
>TRBJ2-7|TRBV27|TRBD2|NA|12
TGTGCCAGCAGTTTAGCGGGGGAAGAGCAGTACTTC
CASSLAGEEQYF
>TRBJ1-5|TRBV29-1|NA|NA|9
TGCAGCGTTGCGGGTTTCCAGCATTTT
CSVAGFQHF
>TRBJ2-7|TRBV20-1|NA|NA|12
TGCAGTGCTAGAGAGGAAACCTACGAGCAGTACTTC
CSAREETYEQYF
>TRBJ2-2|TRBV27|NA|once|16
TGTGCCAGCAGCCAAAGCCTCAGGGGGGCCACCGGGGAGCTGTTTTTT
CASSQSLRGATGELFF
>TRBJ1-6|TRBV7-2|TRBD1|NA|14
TGTGCCAGCAGGGAGGGACAGGGAGGCTCACCCCTCCACTTT
CASREGQGGSPLHF
>TRBJ2-3|TRBV6-2/TRBV6-3|TRBD1|NA|15
TGTGCCAGCAGTTACACAGGGGTTAGCACAGATACGCAGTATTTT
CASSYTGVSTDTQYF
>TRBJ2-2|TRBV6-4|NA|NA|13
TGTGCCAGCAGTGGGACAGACACCGGGGAGCTGTTTTTT
CASSGTDTGELFF
>TRBJ2-7|TRBV2|NA|NA|12
TGTGCCAGCAGTGAAGCGGGGAACGAGCAGTACTTC
CASSEAGNEQYF
>TRBJ1-1|TRBV7-9|NA|NA|15
TGTGCCAGCAGCTTAGGGGAAGGGATGGGCACTGAAGCTTTCTTT
CASSLGEGMGTEAFF
>TRBJ1-2|TRBV9|NA|NA|16
TGTGCCAGCAGCGTAGCGATCTCGCAGGGAATATATGGCTACACCTTC
CASSVAISQGIYGYTF
>TRBJ2-1|TRBV15|NA|NA|16
TGTGCCACCAGCAGAGGGAGGGCAGTGGGATCGAATGAGCAGTTCTTC
CATSRGRAVGSNEQFF
>TRBJ1-6|TRBV12-2|NA|NA|12
TGTGCAAGTCGCCCCGTGAATTCACCCCTCCACTTT
CASRPVNSPLHF
>TRBJ1-5|TRBV3-1|NA|once|15
TGTGCCAGCAGCCCGGGCCCTGCTAGCTGGCAGCCCCAGCATTTT
CASSPGPASWQPQHF
>TRBJ1-5|TRBV9|TRBD1|once|14
TGTGCCAGCAGCTCAGGGGGGGGTAATCAGCCCCAGCATTTT
CASSSGGGNQPQHF
>TRBJ2-1|TRBV15|NA|NA|15
TGTGCCACCAGCAGAGTGGGGGCATCCGTGAATGAGCAGTTCTTC
CATSRVGASVNEQFF
>TRBJ2-3|TRBV27|NA|NA|16
TGTGCCAGCAGTTTATCGGAGCGGGACAACACAGATACGCAGTATTTT
CASSLSERDNTDTQYF
>TRBJ2-1|TRBV4-1|TRBD2|NA|19
TGCGCCAGCAGCCACCGGGGGCCGCAGACTAGCGGGGGGTTGGATGAGCAGTTCTTC
CASSHRGPQTSGGLDEQFF